Presented here are 22 T cell receptor beta chains from one specimen sequenced in a study of cytomegalovirus exposure and HLA in healthy donors. PCR amplification relied on 60 Vbeta primers (plus 13 Jbeta primers). Clones were read by immunoSEQ multiplex PCR, and TCRdb kept only the in-frame ones, dropping some. The sample lists over 85,000 clones, approximately 80% occurring once. Source material: PBMCs. The receptor set was obtained from a female donor in good health and CMV-seronegative.

This chain connects TRBV4-1 to TRBJ2-5; D possibly corresponds to TRBD2 (6 bases). The germline V and J ends were trimmed by 0 bases and 3 bases, with 17 bases remaining between them. Germline CDR1 reads MGHRA; CDR2 reads YSYEKL. The CDR3 contains 17 residues. CDR3 in amino acids: CASSQDQTSRTKETQYF. CDR3 bases: TGCGCCAGCAGCCAAGATCAAACTAGCAGAACTAAAGAGACCCAGTACTTC.

The J gene is TRBJ1-4, the V gene TRBV6-5; 7 bases fit TRBD1. Germline V gene lookup returns CDR1 MNHEY and CDR2 SVGAGI. V lost 6 bases to trimming and J lost 8 bases; unmatched junction nucleotides: 9. The CDR3 totals 14 residues. The CDR3 sequence is CASRLTGRGEKLFF. CDR3 DNA: TGTGCCAGCAGGCTGACAGGGCGGGGCGAAAAACTGTTTTTT.

This clone came up a few times. The rearrangement links TRBV7-9 to TRBJ2-3; 13 bases are a match to TRBD2. The V gene's germline CDR1 is SEHNR and CDR2 FQNEAQ (reference sequence). V trimming: 1 base; J trimming: 7 bases; junction bases outside the gene matches: 8. The CDR3 consists of 17 residues. CDR3 DNA: TGTGCCAGCAGCTTAGGGACTAGCGGGAGCAGTGTGAATACGCAGTATTTT. Translating it yields CASSLGTSGSSVNTQYF. The full variable domain, rest sourced from reference TRBV7-9 and TRBJ2-3, is DTGVSQNPRHKITKRGQNVTFRCDPISEHNRLYWYRQTLGQGPEFLTYFQNEAQLEKSRLLSDRFSAERPKGSFSTLEIQRTEQGDSAMYLCASSLGTSGSSVNTQYFGPGTRLTVL.

CDR3 protein: CASSPLGASTDTQYF. DNA for the CDR3: TGTGCCAGCAGCCCCCTAGGGGCTAGCACAGATACGCAGTATTTT. The chain uses TRBV14 and TRBJ2-3; tentative D call: TRBD1 (5 bases). CDR1 SGHDN and CDR2 FVKESK come from the germline V gene. The CDR3 runs 15 residues. Trimming took off 4 bases at V and 0 bases at J, with 11 bases between the two ends.

This clone was recorded a few times. The V and J genes are TRBV6-5 and TRBJ2-1; the D is unclear. The CDR3 is 15 residues long. The germline V and J ends were trimmed by 6 bases and 0 bases, with 12 bases remaining between them. The germline gives CDR1 MNHEY, CDR2 SVGAGI. Here the CDR3 DNA reads TGTGCCAGCAGCTTGACACCGAGCTCCTACAATGAGCAGTTCTTC. This translates into CASSLTPSSYNEQFF.

The rearrangement uses TRBV6-4 and TRBJ2-2; D perhaps matches TRBD1 (5 bases). The germline CDR1 and CDR2 sequences are MRHNA and SNTAGT. Trimming took 0 bases from V and 6 from J, leaving 14 bases between them. The CDR3 runs 16 residues. The CDR3 DNA follows: TGTGCCAGCAGTGACTCAGTGGGGCAGGGATCCGGGGAGCTGTTTTTT. Translation: CASSDSVGQGSGELFF.

The chain carries TRBV29-1 and TRBJ1-1; tentatively, D is TRBD1 (6 bases). The V end lost 3 bases, the J end lost 4 bases, and 15 bases lay between the germline ends. Germline V lookup: CDR1 SQVTM, CDR2 ANQGSEA. The CDR3 is made up of 14 amino acids. The CDR3 DNA is TGCAGCGTTGATGACGCTCGACAGGCCACTGAAGCTTTCTTT. It yields the protein CSVDDARQATEAFF.

The rearrangement uses TRBV11-2 and TRBJ2-5; TRBD2 matches 7 bases. V was clipped by 4 bases and J by 3 bases; unmatched bases: 11. This CDR3 has 16 residues. Germline assignment: CDR1 SGHAT and CDR2 FQNNGV. The CDR3 reads CASSSIISGVKETQYF. The DNA of the CDR3 is TGTGCCAGCAGCTCCATTATAAGCGGGGTAAAAGAGACCCAGTACTTC.

This clone showed up just a few times. The sample carries other DNA sequences with the same CDR3. The chain is built from TRBV7-9 and TRBJ1-1, with D perhaps matching TRBD1 (5 bases). V gave up 1 base and J gave up 4 bases, with 10 bases separating them. Germline values: CDR1 SEHNR, CDR2 FQNEAQ (reference sequence). The CDR3 spans 14 residues. This chain's CDR3 is CASSLEGVVTEAFF. CDR3 sequence (DNA): TGTGCCAGCAGCTTAGAAGGGGTAGTCACTGAAGCTTTCTTT. The variable domain in full, with the rest retrieved from reference TRBV7-9 and TRBJ1-1, is DTGVSQNPRHKITKRGQNVTFRCDPISEHNRLYWYRQTLGQGPEFLTYFQNEAQLEKSRLLSDRFSAERPKGSFSTLEIQRTEQGDSAMYLCASSLEGVVTEAFFGQGTRLTVV.

This chain uses TRBV6-6 with TRBJ2-7; tentative D call: TRBD1 (5 bases). This CDR3 is built from 14 residues. The germline V gene encodes CDR1 MNHNY and CDR2 SVGAGI (reference sequence). Trimming removed 8 bases from V and 3 bases from J, with 17 bases in between. The CDR3 bases are TGTGCCAGCCTGGGAATGGCAGGGAACTACGAGCAGTACTTC. It encodes CASLGMAGNYEQYF.

This rearrangement joins TRBV5-4 to TRBJ2-3; 9 bases line up with TRBD2. Losses at the gene ends were 0 bases for V and 4 bases for J; bases not matched to a gene: 6. The CDR3 consists of 16 residues. Germline assignment: CDR1 SGHNT and CDR2 YYREEE (reference sequence). The CDR3 DNA is TGTGCCAGCAGCTTGGGTGGCGGGAGGGGTGCAGATACGCAGTATTTT. This encodes CASSLGGGRGADTQYF.

The V gene is TRBV9, the J gene TRBJ2-1, with TRBD1 identical over 11 bases. This CDR3 region has 16 residues. Trimming removed 3 bases from V and 5 bases from J; junction bases left unmatched: 7. Germline V CDR1 and CDR2: SGDLS, YYNGEE. The CDR3 coding sequence is TGTGCCAGCAGCGACCACCGGGACAGGGGGGACAATGAGCAGTTCTTC. Translating gives CASSDHRDRGDNEQFF.

This chain connects TRBV6-5 to TRBJ1-1; D remains unclear. Trimming shortened V by 6 bases and J by 3 bases, and 17 bases separated the two germline ends. This CDR3 is 15 amino acids long. Germline values: CDR1 MNHEY, CDR2 SVGAGI. The CDR3 DNA is TGTGCCAGCAGAATTTTATTCTCGGGAGACACTGAAGCTTTCTTT. Amino acids: CASRILFSGDTEAFF.

This chain uses TRBV14 with TRBJ2-1; D possibly corresponds to TRBD1 (5 bases). The germline V and J ends were trimmed by 3 bases and 7 bases, with 19 bases remaining between them. This CDR3 comprises 16 residues. Germline V gives CDR1 SGHDN, CDR2 FVKESK. CDR3 DNA sequence: TGTGCCAGCAGCCATCGCAGGGAACCCCCTGGAAATGAGCAGTTCTTC. Its translation: CASSHRREPPGNEQFF.

The chain couples TRBV28 to TRBJ2-1; 9 nucleotides agree with TRBD1. The germline V gene encodes CDR1 MDHEN and CDR2 SYDVKM. With V trimmed by 3 bases and J by 7 bases, 4 bases remained unmatched. The CDR3 has 14 residues. CDR3 protein: CASSFSQGANEQFF. Here the CDR3 DNA reads TGTGCCAGCAGTTTTTCACAGGGGGCGAATGAGCAGTTCTTC.

The chain recombines TRBV28 with TRBJ2-6; D is perhaps TRBD1 (5 bases). V lost 9 bases, J lost 2 bases, and 11 bases lay in between. CDR3 length: 14 residues. CDR1 MDHEN and CDR2 SYDVKM come from the germline V gene. This CDR3 is CASHSGTGANVLTF. Here the CDR3 DNA reads TGTGCCAGTCATTCAGGGACTGGGGCCAACGTCCTGACTTTC.

The V gene is TRBV2, the J gene TRBJ2-7; 9 nucleotides line up with TRBD1. CDR1 SNHLY and CDR2 FYNNEI come from the germline V gene. The J segment lost 2 bases and the V segment lost 6 bases, leaving 5 bases of the junction unmatched. The CDR3 has 14 amino acids. CDR3 coding DNA: TGTGCCAGCAGAAGCGGGACAGGGACCTACGAGCAGTACTTC. This sequence encodes CASRSGTGTYEQYF.

The chain combines TRBV18 with TRBJ1-1; D is ambiguous. Germline CDR1 and CDR2: KGHSH and LQKENI. The CDR3 spans 15 residues. Deletions cut 2 bases from V and 5 bases from J, with 15 bases between. The CDR3 region has the DNA TGTGCCAGCTCACCAGGGTCACGAGGAGGGACTGAAGCTTTCTTT. Protein sequence: CASSPGSRGGTEAFF. The whole variable domain, remainder taken from reference TRBV18 and TRBJ1-1, is NAGVMQNPRHLVRRRGQEARLRCSPMKGHSHVYWYRQLPEEGLKFMVYLQKENIIDESGMPKERFSAEFPKEGPSILRIQQVVRGDSAAYFCASSPGSRGGTEAFFGQGTRLTVV.

The V gene is TRBV6-1, the J gene TRBJ1-3; weak D call: TRBD1 (6 bases). Trimming pared 6 bases from V and 4 bases from J, leaving 7 bases between. Germline V gives CDR1 MNHNS, CDR2 SASEGT. This CDR3 comprises 12 residues. The CDR3 DNA follows: TGTGCCAGCAGACAGGGAGGAAACACCATATATTTT. Translated: CASRQGGNTIYF.

This chain uses TRBV11-2 with TRBJ2-1; D ambiguous. The CDR3 consists of 12 residues. Looked up from germline, CDR1 is SGHAT and CDR2 is FQNNGV. The ends were cut back, 3 bases at V and 9 bases at J, with 9 bases in the middle. DNA of the CDR3: TGTGCCAGCAGCTTTTCGGTGAGTGAGCAGTTCTTC. It yields the protein CASSFSVSEQFF. Full variable domain (outside the CDR3, taken from reference TRBV11-2 and TRBJ2-1): EAGVAQSPRYKIIEKRQSVAFWCNPISGHATLYWYQQILGQGPKLLIQFQNNGVVDDSQLPKDRFSAERLKGVDSTLKIQPAKLEDSAVYLCASSFSVSEQFFGPGTRLTVL.

Details on this clone: Mismatch with germline at one junction end may stem from a read error. The gene calls are TRBV4-2 and TRBJ2-7; D call uncertain. CDR3 length: 13 residues. Germline CDR1 LGHNA, CDR2 YNFKEQ. CDR3 region: CASSQLTSSEQYF. The CDR3 DNA reads TGTGCCAGCAGCCAACTTACATCCTCCGAGCAGTACTTC.

The chain links TRBV5-1 to TRBJ1-2; TRBD1 aligns across 7 bases. The V gene's germline CDR1 is SGHRS and CDR2 YFSETQ. V gave up 7 bases and J gave up 1 base; unmatched junction bases: 7. The length of the CDR3 is 14 residues. CDR3 residues: CASRQGDLNYGYTF. The CDR3 DNA follows: TGCGCCAGCCGTCAGGGGGATCTTAACTATGGCTACACCTTC.